This TCR beta chain was sequenced in a study of T-cell reconstitution after alpha-beta-depleted transplantation in children. Study-wide points: For some patients, TCRbeta diversity was high at day 60 because of recipient T cells and thymic progenitors that survived. T-cell numbers and diversity one year post-transplant derived largely from freshly generated T cells. As was reported, about two months after transplant, alpha-beta T cells came from several hundred expanded graft clones.

Unique molecular identifiers tagged the TCRbeta library. TCRdb redid the calling of the PCR reads with MiXCR, one entry per CDR3 protein. The sample has approximately 300,000 distinct CDR3 sequences, roughly 10% seen once. Regarding this clonotype: Its target is not known.

The sequencing used peripheral blood, collected 180 days after TCRalphabeta/CD19-depleted stem cell transplant. The sequence was collected from a male patient between 2 and 10 years old who had a stem cell transplant for chronic granulomatous disease, so the T cells may come from the graft donor.

The CDR3 DNA reads TGCGCCAGCAGCCAAGACTGGGACAGGGTTGGAAACACCATATATTTT. Protein: CASSQDWDRVGNTIYF. The chain links TRBV4-1 to TRBJ1-3; 9 positions match TRBD1. J was trimmed by 3 bases and V by 0 bases; bases with no gene match: 3. The CDR3 consists of 16 residues. Germline V gene sequence: CDR1 MGHRA, CDR2 YSYEKL.